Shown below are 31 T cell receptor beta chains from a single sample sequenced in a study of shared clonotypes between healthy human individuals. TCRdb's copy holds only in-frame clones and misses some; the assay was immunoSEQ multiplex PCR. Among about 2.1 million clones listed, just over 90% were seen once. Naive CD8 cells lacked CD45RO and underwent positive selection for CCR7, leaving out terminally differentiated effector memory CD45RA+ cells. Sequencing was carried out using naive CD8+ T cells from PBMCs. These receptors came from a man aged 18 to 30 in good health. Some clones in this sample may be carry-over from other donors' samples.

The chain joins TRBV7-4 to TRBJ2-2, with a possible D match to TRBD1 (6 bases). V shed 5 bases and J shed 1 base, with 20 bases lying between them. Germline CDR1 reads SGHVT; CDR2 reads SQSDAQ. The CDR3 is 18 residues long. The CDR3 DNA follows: TGTGCCAGCAGCATGCCCAGGGGAATAGCGATGAACACCGGGGAGCTGTTTTTT. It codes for CASSMPRGIAMNTGELFF.

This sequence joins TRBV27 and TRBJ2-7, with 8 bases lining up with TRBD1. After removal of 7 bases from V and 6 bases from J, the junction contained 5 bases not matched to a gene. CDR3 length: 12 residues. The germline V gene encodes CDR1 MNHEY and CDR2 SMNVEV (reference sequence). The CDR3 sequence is CASTDRASEQYF. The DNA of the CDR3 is TGTGCCAGCACGGACAGGGCGAGCGAGCAGTACTTC.

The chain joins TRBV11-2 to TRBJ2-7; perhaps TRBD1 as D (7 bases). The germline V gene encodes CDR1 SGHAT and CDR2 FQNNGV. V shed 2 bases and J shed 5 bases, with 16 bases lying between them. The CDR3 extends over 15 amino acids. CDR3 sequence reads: CASSLQGGVVHEQYF. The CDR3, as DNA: TGTGCCAGCAGCTTACAGGGGGGAGTAGTCCACGAGCAGTACTTC.

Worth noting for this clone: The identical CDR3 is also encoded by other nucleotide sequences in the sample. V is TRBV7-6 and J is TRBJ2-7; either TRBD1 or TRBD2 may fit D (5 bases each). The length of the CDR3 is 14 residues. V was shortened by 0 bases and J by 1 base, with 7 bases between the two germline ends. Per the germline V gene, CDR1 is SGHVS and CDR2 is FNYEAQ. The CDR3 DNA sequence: TGTGCCAGCAGCTTAGCGGGGGAGTCCTACGAGCAGTACTTC. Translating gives CASSLAGESYEQYF.

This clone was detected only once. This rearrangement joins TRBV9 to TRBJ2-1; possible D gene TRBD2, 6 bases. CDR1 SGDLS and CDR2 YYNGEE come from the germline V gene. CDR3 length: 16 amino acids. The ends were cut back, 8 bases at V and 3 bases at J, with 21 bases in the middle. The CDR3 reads CASAHHHSGNYNEQFF. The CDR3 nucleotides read TGTGCCAGTGCACACCACCATAGCGGAAACTACAATGAGCAGTTCTTC.

CDR3 sequence reads: CASSPQLNSTRGYTEAFF. CDR3 sequence (DNA): TGTGCCAGCAGTCCTCAACTTAACTCCACAAGGGGATACACTGAAGCTTTCTTT. The V and J genes are TRBV27 and TRBJ1-1; D is perhaps TRBD1 (5 bases). Per germline, CDR1 MNHEY and CDR2 SMNVEV (reference sequence). V shed 5 bases and J shed 3 bases, with 25 bases lying between them. This CDR3 spans 18 amino acids.

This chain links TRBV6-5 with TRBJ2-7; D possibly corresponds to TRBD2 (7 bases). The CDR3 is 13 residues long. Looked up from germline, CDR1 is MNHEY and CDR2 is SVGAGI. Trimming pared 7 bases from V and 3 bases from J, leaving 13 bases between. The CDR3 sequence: CASIGGEGYEQYF. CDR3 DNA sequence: TGTGCCAGCATAGGGGGGGAGGGCTACGAGCAGTACTTC.

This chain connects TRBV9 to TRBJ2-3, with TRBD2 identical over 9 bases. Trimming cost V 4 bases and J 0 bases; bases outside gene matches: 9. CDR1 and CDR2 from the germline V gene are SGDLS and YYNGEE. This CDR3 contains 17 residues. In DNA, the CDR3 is TGTGCCAGCAGCTTACAGACTAGCGGAACTAGCACAGATACGCAGTATTTT. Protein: CASSLQTSGTSTDTQYF.

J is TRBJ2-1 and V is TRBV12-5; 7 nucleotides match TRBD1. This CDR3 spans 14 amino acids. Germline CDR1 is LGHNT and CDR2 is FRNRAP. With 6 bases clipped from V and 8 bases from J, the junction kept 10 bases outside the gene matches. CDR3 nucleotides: TGTGCTAGTGGGATGACAGGGCCACATGATGAGCAGTTCTTC. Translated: CASGMTGPHDEQFF.

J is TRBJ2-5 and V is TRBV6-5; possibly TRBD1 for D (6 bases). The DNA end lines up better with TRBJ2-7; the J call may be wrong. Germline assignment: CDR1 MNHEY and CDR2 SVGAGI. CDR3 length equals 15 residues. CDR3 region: CASSYSVAGQYEQYF. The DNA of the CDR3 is TGTGCCAGCAGTTACTCGGTGGCAGGACAGTACGAGCAGTACTTC.

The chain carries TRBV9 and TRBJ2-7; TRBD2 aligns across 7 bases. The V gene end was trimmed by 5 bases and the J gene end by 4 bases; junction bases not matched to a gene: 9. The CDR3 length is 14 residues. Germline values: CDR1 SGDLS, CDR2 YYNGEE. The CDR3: CASSGTSETYEQYF. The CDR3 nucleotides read TGTGCCAGCAGTGGAACTAGCGAAACTTACGAGCAGTACTTC.

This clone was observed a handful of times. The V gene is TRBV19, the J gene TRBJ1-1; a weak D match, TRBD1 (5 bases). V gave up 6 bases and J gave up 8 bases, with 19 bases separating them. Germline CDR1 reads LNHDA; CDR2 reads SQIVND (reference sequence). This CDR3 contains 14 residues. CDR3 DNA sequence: TGTGCCAGTAGCCCTGGGACGGCCCTTTCCGAAGCTTTCTTT. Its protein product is CASSPGTALSEAFF. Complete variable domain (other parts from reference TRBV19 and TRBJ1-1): DGGITQSPKYLFRKEGQNVTLSCEQNLNHDAMYWYRQDPGQGLRLIYYSQIVNDFQKGDIAEGYSVSREKKESFPLTVTSAQKNPTAFYLCASSPGTALSEAFFGQGTRLTVV.

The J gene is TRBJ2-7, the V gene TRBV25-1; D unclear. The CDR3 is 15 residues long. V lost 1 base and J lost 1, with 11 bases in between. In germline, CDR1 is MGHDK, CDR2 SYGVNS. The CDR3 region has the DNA TGTGCCAGCAGTGAATGGGTAGGAAGTTCCTACGAGCAGTACTTC. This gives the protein CASSEWVGSSYEQYF.

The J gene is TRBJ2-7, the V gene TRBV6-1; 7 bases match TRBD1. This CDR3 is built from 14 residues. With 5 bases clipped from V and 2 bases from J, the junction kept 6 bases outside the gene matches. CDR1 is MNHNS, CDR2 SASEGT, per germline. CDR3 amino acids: CASSLTGSAYEQYF. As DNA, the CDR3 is TGTGCCAGCAGTTTGACAGGGTCGGCCTACGAGCAGTACTTC.

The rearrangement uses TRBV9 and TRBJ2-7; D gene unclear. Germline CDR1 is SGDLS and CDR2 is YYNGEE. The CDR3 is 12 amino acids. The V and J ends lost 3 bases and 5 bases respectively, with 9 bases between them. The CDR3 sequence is CASSGTQNEQYF. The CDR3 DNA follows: TGTGCCAGCAGCGGCACTCAGAACGAGCAGTACTTC.

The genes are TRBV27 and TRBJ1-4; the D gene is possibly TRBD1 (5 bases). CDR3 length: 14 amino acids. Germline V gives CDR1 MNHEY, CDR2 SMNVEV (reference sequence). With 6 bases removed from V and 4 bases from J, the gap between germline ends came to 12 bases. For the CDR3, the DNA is TGTGCCAGCAGCCCACAGGCCTATAATGAAAAACTGTTTTTT. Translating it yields CASSPQAYNEKLFF.

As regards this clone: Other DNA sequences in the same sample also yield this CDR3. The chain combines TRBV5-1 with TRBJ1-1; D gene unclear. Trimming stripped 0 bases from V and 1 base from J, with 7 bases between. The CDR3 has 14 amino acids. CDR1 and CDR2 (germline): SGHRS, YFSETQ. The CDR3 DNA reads TGCGCCAGCAGCTTGGGGCGGGAGAACACTGAAGCTTTCTTT. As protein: CASSLGRENTEAFF.

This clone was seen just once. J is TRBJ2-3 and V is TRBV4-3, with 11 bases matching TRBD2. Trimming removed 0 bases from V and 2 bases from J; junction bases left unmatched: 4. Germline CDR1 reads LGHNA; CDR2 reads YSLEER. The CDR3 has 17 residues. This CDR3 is CASSQDLAGGITDTQYF. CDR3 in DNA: TGCGCCAGCAGCCAAGATCTAGCGGGAGGTATCACAGATACGCAGTATTTT.

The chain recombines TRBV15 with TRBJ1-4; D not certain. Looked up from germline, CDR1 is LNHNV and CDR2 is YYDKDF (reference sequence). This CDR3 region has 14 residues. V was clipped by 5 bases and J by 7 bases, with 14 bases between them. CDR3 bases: TGTGCCACCAGCTCAGGCACTTTTGGTGAAAAACTGTTTTTT. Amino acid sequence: CATSSGTFGEKLFF.

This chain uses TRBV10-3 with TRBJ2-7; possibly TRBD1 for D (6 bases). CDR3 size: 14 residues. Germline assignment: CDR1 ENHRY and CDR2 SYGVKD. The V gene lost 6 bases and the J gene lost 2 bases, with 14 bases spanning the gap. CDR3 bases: TGTGCCATCAGCGAAGGGGGTTGGACCTACGAGCAGTACTTC. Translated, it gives CAISEGGWTYEQYF.

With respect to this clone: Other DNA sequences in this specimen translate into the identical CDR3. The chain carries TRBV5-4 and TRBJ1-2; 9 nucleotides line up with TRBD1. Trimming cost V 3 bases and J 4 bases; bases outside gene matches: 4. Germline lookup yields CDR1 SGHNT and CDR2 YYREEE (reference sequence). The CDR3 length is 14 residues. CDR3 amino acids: CASSSDRGVYGYTF. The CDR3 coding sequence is TGTGCCAGCAGCTCCGACAGGGGGGTCTATGGCTACACCTTC.

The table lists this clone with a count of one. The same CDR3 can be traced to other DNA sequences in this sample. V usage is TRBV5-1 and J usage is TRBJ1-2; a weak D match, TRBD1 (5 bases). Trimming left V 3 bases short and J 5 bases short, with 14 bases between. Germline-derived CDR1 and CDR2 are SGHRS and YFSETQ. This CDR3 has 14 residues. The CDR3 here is CASSSAGTVYGYTF. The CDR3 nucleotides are TGCGCCAGCAGCTCAGCCGGGACGGTATATGGCTACACCTTC.

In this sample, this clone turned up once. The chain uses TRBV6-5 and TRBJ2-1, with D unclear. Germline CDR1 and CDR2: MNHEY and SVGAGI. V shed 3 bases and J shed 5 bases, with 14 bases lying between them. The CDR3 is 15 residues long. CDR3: CASSYHETPHNEQFF. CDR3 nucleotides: TGTGCCAGCAGTTATCATGAGACACCTCACAATGAGCAGTTCTTC.

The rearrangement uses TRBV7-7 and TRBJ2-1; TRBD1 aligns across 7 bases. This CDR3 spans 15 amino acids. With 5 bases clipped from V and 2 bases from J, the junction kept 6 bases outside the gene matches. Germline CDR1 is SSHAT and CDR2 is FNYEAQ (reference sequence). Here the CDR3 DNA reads TGTGCCAGCAGCGCCACAGGGGCGGCCTACAATGAGCAGTTCTTC. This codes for CASSATGAAYNEQFF.

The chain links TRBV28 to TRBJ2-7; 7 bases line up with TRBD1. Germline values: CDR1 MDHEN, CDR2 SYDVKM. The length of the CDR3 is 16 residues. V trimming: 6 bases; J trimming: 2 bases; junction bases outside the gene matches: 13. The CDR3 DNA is TGTGCCAGCAGCCCTACCGCGAGACAGGGACCCTACGAGCAGTACTTC. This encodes CASSPTARQGPYEQYF.

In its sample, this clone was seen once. The CDR3 region is CASSSGLAGYNEQFF. The CDR3 DNA reads TGTGCCAGCAGCTCGGGACTAGCGGGTTACAATGAGCAGTTCTTC. J is TRBJ2-1 and V is TRBV13, with 12 bases matching TRBD2. The CDR3 has 15 residues. CDR1 PRHDT and CDR2 FYEKMQ come from the germline V gene (reference sequence). Unmatched junction bases numbered 2, after V lost 4 bases and J lost 4 bases. Looking up the rest from reference TRBV13 and TRBJ2-1 gives the full variable domain: AAGVIQSPRHLIKEKRETATLKCYPIPRHDTVYWYQQGPGQDPQFLISFYEKMQSDKGSIPDRFSAQQFSDYHSELNMSSLELGDSALYFCASSSGLAGYNEQFFGPGTRLTVL.

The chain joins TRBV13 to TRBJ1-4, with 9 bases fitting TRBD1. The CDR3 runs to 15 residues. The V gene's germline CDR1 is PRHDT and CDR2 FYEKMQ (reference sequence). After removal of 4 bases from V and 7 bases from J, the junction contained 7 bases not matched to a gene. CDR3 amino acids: CASSWRGQGGEKLFF. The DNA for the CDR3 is TGTGCCAGCAGCTGGAGGGGACAGGGAGGTGAAAAACTGTTTTTT.

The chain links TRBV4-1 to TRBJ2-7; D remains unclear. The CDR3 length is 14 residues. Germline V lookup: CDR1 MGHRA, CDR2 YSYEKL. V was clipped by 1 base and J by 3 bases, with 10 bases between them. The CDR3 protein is CASSQVAPNYEQYF. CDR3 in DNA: TGCGCCAGCAGCCAAGTTGCCCCGAACTACGAGCAGTACTTC.

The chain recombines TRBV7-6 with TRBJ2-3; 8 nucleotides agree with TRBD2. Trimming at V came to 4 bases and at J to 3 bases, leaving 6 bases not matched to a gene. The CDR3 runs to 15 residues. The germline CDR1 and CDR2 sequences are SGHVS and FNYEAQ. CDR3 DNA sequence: TGTGCCAGCAGCTCGCCACGGGGGGGTACAGATACGCAGTATTTT. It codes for CASSSPRGGTDTQYF.

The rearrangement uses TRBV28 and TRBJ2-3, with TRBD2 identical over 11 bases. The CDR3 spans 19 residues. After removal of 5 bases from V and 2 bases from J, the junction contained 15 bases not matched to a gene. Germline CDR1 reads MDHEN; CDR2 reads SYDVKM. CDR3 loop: CASSLPYRASGGTTDTQYF. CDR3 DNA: TGTGCCAGCAGTCTCCCATACCGCGCTAGCGGGGGGACCACAGATACGCAGTATTTT.

CDR3 in amino acids: CASSSPGQGRGETQYF. DNA of the CDR3: TGTGCCAGCAGCTCCCCGGGACAGGGAAGGGGAGAGACCCAGTACTTC. The chain combines TRBV7-9 with TRBJ2-5; 9 bases line up with TRBD1. The germline gives CDR1 SEHNR, CDR2 FQNEAQ (reference sequence). This CDR3 comprises 16 residues. V was clipped by 4 bases and J by 4 bases; unmatched bases: 10.